This T cell receptor (beta chain) appears in the sequencing data of a study of immune heterogeneity within non-small cell lung tumors. In a multiplex PCR, 32 V and 13 J primers amplified TCR beta CDR3. TCRdb recomputed calls from the multiplex PCR reads with MiXCR, one row per CDR3 protein. The sample has about 2,000 distinct CDR3 sequences, roughly 24% seen once. Sample share makes this clonotype large (0.1 to 1%). Its antigen remains unknown. Study observations and caveats: Identical dominant CDR3 beta clonotypes recurred across tumor sites within a patient, alongside site-unique high-frequency clones.

Genomic DNA extracted from bulk tumor tissue served as template. A total of 600 ng was used per sample. Surgeons took several biopsies per primary tumor, spaced far apart, during surgery. Patients had untreated, newly diagnosed non-small cell lung cancer and underwent curative surgery. There are 16 residues in the CDR3. Germline values: CDR1 MNHEY, CDR2 SMNVEV (reference sequence). V gave up 6 bases and J gave up 6 bases; unmatched junction bases: 11. Sequencing was carried out using lung tumor tissue. The genes are TRBV27 and TRBJ2-7, with 13 bases identical to TRBD2. The receptor comes from a woman aged 60 to 75 with non-small cell lung cancer. The CDR3 region has the DNA TGTGCCAGCAGGATATCTGGACTAGCGGGAGTATCCGAGCAGTACTTC. This gives the protein CASRISGLAGVSEQYF.